What follows is one T cell receptor beta chain and its context. This receptor's antigen is unknown. No base quality values were provided; no much bigger clone lies one nucleotide off. Collaborating institutions collected whole blood in K2EDTA tubes following their own protocols. For TCRbeta analysis, collaborators shipped samples as frozen whole blood, isolated PBMCs, or DNA extracted from either of those sample types. TCRbeta CDR3 regions were amplified from genomic DNA by means of the immunoSEQ Assay, a bias-controlled multiplex PCR. Per the authors' processing: Within the assay, amplification of reference gene primers was used to estimate how many nucleated cells each sample contained. To quantify the absolute abundance of each unique TCRbeta CDR3 rearrangement, sequence reads were collapsed and filtered. For each sample, productive Simpson clonality was calculated as the square root of Simpson's diversity index over productive rearrangements. TCRdb holds this immuneACCESS table with in-frame rearrangements only. Some clones are missing; in checked studies, unresolved V genes explain under half, and the rest has no known cause. V and J calls plus clone size are reproduced from that table; the DNA served to infer D and trimming. The sample table contains approximately 150,000 clones; only one count was recorded for around 76% of them. The ten most abundant clones make up roughly 8.1% of the sample.

This entry comes from a study of blood T cell repertoires in COVID-19 (dated by TCRdb to 2018 to 2021). About the investigation overall: Collaborator samples came from the United States, Italy and Spain and covered acute and convalescent phases of COVID-19. The prospective study material was composed of cDNA or gDNA derived from T cells, B-cell-depleted T cells, or PBMCs. Deeply sampled blood TCRbeta repertoires from subjects exposed to, actively infected with, or recovered from COVID-19 were included in the dataset. The repertoires were made available in a free public database intended to serve as a resource for research on the immune response to SARS-CoV-2. The samples were drawn from the first 160 participants of the ongoing ImmuneRACE study and from 1,254 subjects provided by 6 global collaborators. Sample metadata almost always included a de-identified subject ID, COVID-19 status, age in years and sex. Where available, HLA class I and class II types were obtained from metadata supplied by the sample provider rather than from assay-based typing. Study-level results and caveats: How much clinical and demographic metadata was included differed by source and by participant, and the metadata was provided uncurated.

Including cysteine and phenylalanine, the CDR3 has 15 amino acids. The retained sequence is limited to the CDR3, 45 bases, with the frame set at the first base. From a lookup of the germline V gene, CDR1 and CDR2 are ENHRY and SYGVKD. The germline ends are 18 bases apart after V is trimmed by 6 bases and J by 6 bases. Sequenced: peripheral blood. This sequence originates from a woman between 65 and 79 years old with acute or convalescent COVID-19. The chain was built from TRBV10-3 and TRBJ1-5, with the D gene not clear enough to name. DNA sequence: TGTGCCATCAGCCTTAACGCGGGCCCGGGTCAGCCCCAGCATTTT. This encodes CAISLNAGPGQPQHF.